This T cell receptor (beta chain) derives from a study of T cells in Graves' hyperthyroidism and ophthalmopathy. This clonotype was observed many times. The V segment lost 0 bases and the J segment 6 bases; nucleotides outside the gene matches: 13. Germline lookup yields CDR1 SGHTA and CDR2 FQGNSA. The CDR3 has 17 amino acids. From RNA transcripts, TCR beta CDR3 regions were amplified. RT-PCR in the first round (using the HTBI primer set) targeted the TCR CDR3. One entry per CDR3 protein results from TCRdb running MiXCR on the multiplex PCR reads. The sample shows 530,000 or so distinct CDR3 sequences, approximately 25% of them seen only once.

The rearrangement uses TRBV7-2 and TRBJ2-5; 7 bases map to TRBD2. The clonotype originates from a woman between 25 and 40 years old with Graves' ophthalmopathy. The sequenced sample was blood. CDR3 residues: CASSLAGGGGSVKTQYF. The CDR3, as DNA: TGTGCCAGCAGCTTAGCCGGTGGGGGGGGAAGTGTAAAGACCCAGTACTTC.